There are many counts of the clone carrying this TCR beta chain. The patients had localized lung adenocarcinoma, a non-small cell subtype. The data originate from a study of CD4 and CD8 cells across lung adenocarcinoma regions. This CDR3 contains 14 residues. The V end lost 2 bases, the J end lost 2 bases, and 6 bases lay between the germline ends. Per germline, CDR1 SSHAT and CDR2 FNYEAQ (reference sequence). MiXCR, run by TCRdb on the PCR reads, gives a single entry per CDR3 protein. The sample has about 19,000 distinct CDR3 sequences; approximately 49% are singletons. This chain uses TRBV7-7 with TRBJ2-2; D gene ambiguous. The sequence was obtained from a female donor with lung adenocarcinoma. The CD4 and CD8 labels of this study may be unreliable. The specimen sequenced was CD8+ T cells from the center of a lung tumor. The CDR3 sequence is CASSLTRNTGELFF. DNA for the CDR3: TGTGCCAGCAGCTTAACGAGAAACACCGGGGAGCTGTTTTTT.